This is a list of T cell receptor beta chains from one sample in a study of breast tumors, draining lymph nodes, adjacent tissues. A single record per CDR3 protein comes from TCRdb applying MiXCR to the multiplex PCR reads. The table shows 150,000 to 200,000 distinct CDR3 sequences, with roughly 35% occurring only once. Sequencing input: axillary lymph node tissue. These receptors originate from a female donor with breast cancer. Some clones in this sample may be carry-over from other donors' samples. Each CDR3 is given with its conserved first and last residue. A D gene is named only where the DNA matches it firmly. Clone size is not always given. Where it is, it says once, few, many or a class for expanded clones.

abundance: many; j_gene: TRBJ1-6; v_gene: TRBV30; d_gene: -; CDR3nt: TGTGCCTGGAGAATAGGGGTCAATAATTCACCCCTCCACTTT; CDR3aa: CAWRIGVNNSPLHF
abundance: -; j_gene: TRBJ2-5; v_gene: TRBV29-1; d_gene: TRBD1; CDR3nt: TGCAGCGTCCTAACCGGGACAGGGGAAGAGACCCAGTACTTC; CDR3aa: CSVLTGTGEETQYF
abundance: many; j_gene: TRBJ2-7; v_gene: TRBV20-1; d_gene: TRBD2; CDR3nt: TGCAGTGCTTCTAGCGGGGATGCCTACGAGCAGTACTTC; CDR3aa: CSASSGDAYEQYF
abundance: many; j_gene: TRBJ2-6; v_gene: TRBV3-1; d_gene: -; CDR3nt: TGTGCCAGCAGCCCAAGCGGCTCTGGGGCCAACGTCCTGACTTTC; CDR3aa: CASSPSGSGANVLTF
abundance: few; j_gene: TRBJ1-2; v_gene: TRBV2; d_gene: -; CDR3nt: TGTGCCAGCATCCCGGACAGCGAACTGGGCTACACCTTC; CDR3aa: CASIPDSELGYTF
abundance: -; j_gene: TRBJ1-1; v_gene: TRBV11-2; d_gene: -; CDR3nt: TGTGCCAGCAGCCCTAGGAGTTGGGGACGTACTGAAGCTTTCTTT; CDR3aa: CASSPRSWGRTEAFF
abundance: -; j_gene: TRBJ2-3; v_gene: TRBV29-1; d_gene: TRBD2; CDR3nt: TGCAGCGTTGCCGGCGGGAGGTGGACAGATACGCAGTATTTT; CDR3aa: CSVAGGRWTDTQYF
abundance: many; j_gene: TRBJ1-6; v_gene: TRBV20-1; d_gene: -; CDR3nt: TGCAGTGCTAGGGGTATCTGGCTCCAAGGGGATTCACCCCTCCACTTT; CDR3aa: CSARGIWLQGDSPLHF
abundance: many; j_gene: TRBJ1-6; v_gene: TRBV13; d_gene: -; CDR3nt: TGTGCCAGCAGCTTAAAGGGGGACCGATCACCCCTCCACTTT; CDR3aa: CASSLKGDRSPLHF
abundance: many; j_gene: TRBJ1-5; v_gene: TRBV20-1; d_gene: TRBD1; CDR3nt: TGCAGTCCTGAGTCCCACGGACAGGGTTATCAGCCCCAGCATTTT; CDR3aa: CSPESHGQGYQPQHF
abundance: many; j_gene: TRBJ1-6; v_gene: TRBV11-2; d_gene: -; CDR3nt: TGTGCCAGCAGCTTAGTAGGCACGGAGTCACCCCTCCACTTT; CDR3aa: CASSLVGTESPLHF
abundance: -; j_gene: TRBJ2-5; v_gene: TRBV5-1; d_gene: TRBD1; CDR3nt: TGCGCCAGCAGGGCTCTCAGGGGGCAAGACACCCAGTACTTC; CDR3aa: CASRALRGQDTQYF
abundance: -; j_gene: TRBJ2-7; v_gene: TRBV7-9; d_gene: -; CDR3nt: TGTGCCAGCAGCTTTCCCACTGGCAGGAGTAGCGAGCAGTACTTC; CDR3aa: CASSFPTGRSSEQYF
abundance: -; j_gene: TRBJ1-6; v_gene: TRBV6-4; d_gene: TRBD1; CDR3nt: TGTGCCAGCACCGACAGGGGGGGGAATTCACCCCTCCACTTT; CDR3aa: CASTDRGGNSPLHF
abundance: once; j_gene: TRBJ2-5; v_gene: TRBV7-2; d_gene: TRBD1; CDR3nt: TGTGCCAGCAGCTCACAGGGGGCTGAAGAGACCCAGTACTTC; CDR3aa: CASSSQGAEETQYF
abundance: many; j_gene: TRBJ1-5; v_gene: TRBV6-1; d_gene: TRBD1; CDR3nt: TGTGCCAGCAGTGAACCCCCAGGGGGACAGGGCGGCCAGCCCCAGCATTTT; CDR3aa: CASSEPPGGQGGQPQHF
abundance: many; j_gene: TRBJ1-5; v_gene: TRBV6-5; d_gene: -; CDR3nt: TGTGCCAGCAGTCGTGGTGGGGGGTCCCAGCATTTT; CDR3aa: CASSRGGGSQHF
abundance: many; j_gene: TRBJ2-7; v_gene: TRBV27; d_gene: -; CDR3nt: TGTGCCAGCAGTCAGATATCCACAATTCCCTACGAGCAGTACTTC; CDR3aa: CASSQISTIPYEQYF
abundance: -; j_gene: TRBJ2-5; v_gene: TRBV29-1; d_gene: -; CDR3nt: TGCAGCGTTGACGGGTTTGGGGGGGGGCTTCGTCGGGAGACCCAGTACTTC; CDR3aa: CSVDGFGGGLRRETQYF
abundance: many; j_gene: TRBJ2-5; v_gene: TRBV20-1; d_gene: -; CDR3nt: TGCTCAACCGGGGGAGGAGAGACCCAGTCCTTC; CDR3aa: CSTGGGETQSF
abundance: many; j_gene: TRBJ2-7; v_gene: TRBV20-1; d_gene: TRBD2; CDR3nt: TGCAGTGCTAGTAATAGCGGGAGCCCCTACGAGCAGTACTTC; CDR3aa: CSASNSGSPYEQYF
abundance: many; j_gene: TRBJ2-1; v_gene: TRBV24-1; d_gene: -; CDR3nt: TGTGCCACCAGTGATCGTCGAGCTAGAGCGGACAATGAGCAGTTCTTC; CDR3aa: CATSDRRARADNEQFF
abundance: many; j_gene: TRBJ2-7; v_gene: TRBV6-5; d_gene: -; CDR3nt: TGTGCCAGCAGTCACTCGGGCGGCGGTTCGGCCTACGAGCAGTACTTC; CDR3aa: CASSHSGGGSAYEQYF
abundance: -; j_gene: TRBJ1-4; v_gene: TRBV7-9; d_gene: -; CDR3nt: TGTGCCAGCAGCTTAGTTTATAGTGAAGAACTGTTCTTT; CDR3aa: CASSLVYSEELFF
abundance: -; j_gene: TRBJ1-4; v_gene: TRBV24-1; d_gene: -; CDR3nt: TGTGCCACCAGTGATGGGGAAGCGTTGTTTTTT; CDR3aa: CATSDGEALFF
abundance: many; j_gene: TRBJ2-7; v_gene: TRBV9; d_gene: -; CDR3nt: TGTGCCAGCAGCGCCGGTTACCGGGACGCCTCGCCTTCCTACGAGCAGTACTTC; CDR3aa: CASSAGYRDASPSYEQYF
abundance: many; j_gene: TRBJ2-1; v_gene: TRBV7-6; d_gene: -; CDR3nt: TGTGCCAGCAGCCCGATAGCGCGAAGCTCCTACAATGAGCAGTTCTTC; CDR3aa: CASSPIARSSYNEQFF
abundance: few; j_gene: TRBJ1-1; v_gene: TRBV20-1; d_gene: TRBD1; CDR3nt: TGCAGTGCTAGACCCGCCCGGGACAGGGGGTCGAACACTGAAGCTTTCTTT; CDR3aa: CSARPARDRGSNTEAFF
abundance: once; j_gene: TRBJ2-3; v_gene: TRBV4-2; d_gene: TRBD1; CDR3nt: TGTGCCAGCAGCCCGACAGGGGCCGGAGATACGCAGTATTTT; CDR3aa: CASSPTGAGDTQYF
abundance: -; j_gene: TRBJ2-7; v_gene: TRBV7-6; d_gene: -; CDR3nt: TGTGCCAGCAGCTTAGCCCCCACCCGGTCGTCGGCAAACTACGAGCAGTACTTC; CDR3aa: CASSLAPTRSSANYEQYF
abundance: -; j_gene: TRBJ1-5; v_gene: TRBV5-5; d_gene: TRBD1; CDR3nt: TGTGCCAGCAGCTTGGCGGGGGGGACAGGCAATCAGCCCCAGCATTTT; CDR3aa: CASSLAGGTGNQPQHF
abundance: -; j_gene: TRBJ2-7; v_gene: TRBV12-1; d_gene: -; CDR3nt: TGTGCCAGCAGCCCCCCCAGAGCGGGAGGGTCCTACGAGCAGTACTTC; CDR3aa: CASSPPRAGGSYEQYF
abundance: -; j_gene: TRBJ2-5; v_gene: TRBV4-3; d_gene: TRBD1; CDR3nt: TGCGCCAGCAGCCAAGGAGGGGGACAGGGACAAGAGACCCAGTACTTC; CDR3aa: CASSQGGGQGQETQYF
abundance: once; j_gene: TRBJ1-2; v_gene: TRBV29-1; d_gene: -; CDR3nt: TGCAGCGCCGGGCCCGGGGTTAACTATGGCTACACCTTC; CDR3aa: CSAGPGVNYGYTF
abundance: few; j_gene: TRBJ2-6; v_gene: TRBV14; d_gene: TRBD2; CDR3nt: TGTGCCAGCAGCCAAGATGGGGGGAGGGACTCTGGGGCCAACGTCCTGACTTTC; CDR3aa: CASSQDGGRDSGANVLTF
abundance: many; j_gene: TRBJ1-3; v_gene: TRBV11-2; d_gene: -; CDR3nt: TGTGCCAGCAGCTTAGATTATGGAAACACCATATATTTT; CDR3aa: CASSLDYGNTIYF
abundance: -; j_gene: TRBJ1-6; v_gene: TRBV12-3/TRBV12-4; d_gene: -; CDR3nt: TGTGCCAGCAGTACCCTCGGGGGAGGCAATCAGCCCCTTCGTTCACCCCTCCACTTT; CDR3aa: CASSTLGGGNQPLRSPLHF
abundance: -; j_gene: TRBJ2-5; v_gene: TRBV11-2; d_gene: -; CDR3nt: TGTGCCGGCAGCTTGGCCTTGGTGTCCCAAGAGACCCAGTACTTC; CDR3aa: CAGSLALVSQETQYF
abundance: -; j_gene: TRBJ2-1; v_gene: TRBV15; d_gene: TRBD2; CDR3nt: TGTGCCACCAGCAGGACACCGGGACTAGCGGGAGAAGAGCAGTTCTTC; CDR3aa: CATSRTPGLAGEEQFF